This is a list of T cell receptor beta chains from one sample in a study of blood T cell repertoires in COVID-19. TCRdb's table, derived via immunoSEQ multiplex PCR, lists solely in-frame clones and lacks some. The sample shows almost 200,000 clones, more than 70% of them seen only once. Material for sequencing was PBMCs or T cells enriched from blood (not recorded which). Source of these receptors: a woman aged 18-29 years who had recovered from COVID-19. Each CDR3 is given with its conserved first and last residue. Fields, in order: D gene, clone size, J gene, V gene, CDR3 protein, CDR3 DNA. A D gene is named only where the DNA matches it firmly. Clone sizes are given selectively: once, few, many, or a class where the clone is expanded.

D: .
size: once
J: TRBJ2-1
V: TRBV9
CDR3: CASSGTDYNEQFF
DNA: TGTGCCAGCAGCGGGACAGATTACAATGAGCAGTTCTTC

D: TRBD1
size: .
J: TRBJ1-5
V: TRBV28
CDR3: CASSFHRGQGQPQHF
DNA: TGTGCCAGCAGTTTCCACAGGGGCCAGGGTCAGCCCCAGCATTTT

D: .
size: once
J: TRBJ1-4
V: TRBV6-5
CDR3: CASSYSSPLGGEKLFF
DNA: TGTGCCAGCAGTTACTCGAGCCCCTTAGGCGGTGAAAAACTGTTTTTT

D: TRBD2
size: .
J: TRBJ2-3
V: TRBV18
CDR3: CASSPGLAGGRDTQYF
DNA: TGTGCCAGCTCACCCGGACTAGCGGGGGGCAGAGATACGCAGTATTTT

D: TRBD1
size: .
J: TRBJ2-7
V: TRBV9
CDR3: CASSPSTGGGYEQYF
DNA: TGTGCCAGCAGCCCTTCGACAGGGGGAGGCTACGAGCAGTACTTC

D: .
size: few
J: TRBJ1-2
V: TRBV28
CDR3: CASSLGGGNYGYTF
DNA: TGTGCCAGCAGTTTAGGGGGGGGTAACTATGGCTACACCTTC

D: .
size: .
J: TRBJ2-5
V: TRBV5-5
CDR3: CASSTVNTDQETQYF
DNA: TGTGCCAGCAGCACCGTTAATACGGACCAAGAGACCCAGTACTTC

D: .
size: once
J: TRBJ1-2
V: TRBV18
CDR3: CASSPPLGVSGYTF
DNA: TGTGCCAGCTCACCACCGTTAGGGGTGAGTGGCTACACCTTC

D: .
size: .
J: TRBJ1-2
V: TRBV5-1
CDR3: CASSLALDRNYGYTF
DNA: TGCGCCAGCAGCTTGGCTCTCGACAGGAACTATGGCTACACCTTC

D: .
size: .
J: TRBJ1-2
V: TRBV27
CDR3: CASSILPGGDYGYTF
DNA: TGTGCCAGCAGTATACTCCCCGGGGGGGACTATGGCTACACCTTC

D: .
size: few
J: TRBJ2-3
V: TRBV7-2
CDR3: CASSLTWTHTDTQYF
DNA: TGTGCCAGCAGCTTGACTTGGACTCACACAGATACGCAGTATTTT

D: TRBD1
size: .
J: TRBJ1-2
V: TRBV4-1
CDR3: CASSQVGRGRNYGYTF
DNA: TGCGCCAGCAGCCAAGTTGGCAGGGGGCGCAACTATGGCTACACCTTC

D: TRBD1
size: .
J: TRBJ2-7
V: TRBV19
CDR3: CASSPDRVQQYF
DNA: TGTGCCAGTAGCCCCGACAGGGTTCAACAGTACTTC

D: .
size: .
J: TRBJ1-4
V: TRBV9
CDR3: CASSVGHPNEKLFF
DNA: TGTGCCAGCAGCGTCGGTCACCCCAATGAAAAACTGTTTTTT

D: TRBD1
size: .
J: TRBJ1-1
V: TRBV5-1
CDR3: CASRVGTGTLNTEAFF
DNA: TGCGCCAGCAGGGTGGGGACAGGAACCTTGAACACTGAAGCTTTCTTT

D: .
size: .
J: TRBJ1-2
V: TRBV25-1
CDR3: CASKGSSTGGYTF
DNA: TGTGCCAGCAAAGGTTCGTCTACAGGGGGCTACACCTTC

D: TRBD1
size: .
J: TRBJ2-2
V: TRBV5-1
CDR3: CASSLQGANTGELFF
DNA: TGCGCCAGCAGCTTACAGGGGGCGAACACCGGGGAGCTGTTTTTT

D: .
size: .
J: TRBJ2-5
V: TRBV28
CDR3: CASSLGSLETQYF
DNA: TGTGCCAGCAGTTTGGGCAGTCTAGAGACCCAGTACTTC

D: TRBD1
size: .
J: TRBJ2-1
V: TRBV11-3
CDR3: CASSPRQGANNEQFF
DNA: TGTGCCAGCAGCCCCAGACAGGGGGCAAACAATGAGCAGTTCTTC

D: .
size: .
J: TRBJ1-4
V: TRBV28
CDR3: CASSSGDAANEKLFF
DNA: TGTGCCAGCAGTTCAGGGGACGCGGCTAATGAAAAACTGTTTTTT

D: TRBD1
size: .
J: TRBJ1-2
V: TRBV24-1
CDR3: CATSGGQGPNYGYTF
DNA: TGTGCCACCAGTGGGGGACAGGGACCTAACTATGGCTACACCTTC

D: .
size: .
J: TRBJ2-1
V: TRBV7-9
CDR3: CASSLGVTENNEQFF
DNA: TGTGCCAGCAGCTTAGGTGTGACTGAGAACAATGAGCAGTTCTTC

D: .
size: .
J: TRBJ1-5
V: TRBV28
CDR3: CASTFSGENQPQHF
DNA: TGTGCCAGCACCTTCTCGGGGGAGAATCAGCCCCAGCATTTT

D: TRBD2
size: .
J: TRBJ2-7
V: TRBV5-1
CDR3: CASSWTSGEGLDAYEQYF
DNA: TGCGCCAGCAGCTGGACTAGCGGGGAAGGGCTGGACGCCTACGAGCAGTACTTC

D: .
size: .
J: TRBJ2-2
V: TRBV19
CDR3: CASSTVDRVTGELFF
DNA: TGTGCCAGTAGCACTGTGGACAGAGTAACCGGGGAGCTGTTTTTT

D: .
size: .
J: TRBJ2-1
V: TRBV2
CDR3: CASISDNEQFF
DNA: TGTGCCAGCATTTCTGACAATGAGCAGTTCTTC

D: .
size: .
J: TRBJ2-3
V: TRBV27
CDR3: CASSPADSSTDTQYF
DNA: TGTGCCAGCAGTCCCGCAGACAGTAGCACAGATACGCAGTATTTT

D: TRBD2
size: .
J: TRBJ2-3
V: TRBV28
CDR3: CASSPTSGGAVGADTQYF
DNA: TGTGCCAGCAGTCCGACTAGCGGGGGGGCCGTGGGGGCAGATACGCAGTATTTT

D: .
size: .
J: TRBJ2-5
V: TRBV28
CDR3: CASSLFYQETQYF
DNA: TGTGCCAGCAGTTTATTCTACCAAGAGACCCAGTACTTC

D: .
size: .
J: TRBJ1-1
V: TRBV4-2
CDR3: CASSQPPTEAFF
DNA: TGTGCCAGCAGCCAACCTCCGACTGAAGCTTTCTTT

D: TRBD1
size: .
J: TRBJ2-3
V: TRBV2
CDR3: CASRDRETVTDTQYF
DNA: TGTGCCAGCAGAGACAGGGAAACGGTCACAGATACGCAGTATTTT

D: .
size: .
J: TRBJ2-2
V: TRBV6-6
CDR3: CASSHFDGGNGELFF
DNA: TGTGCCAGCAGCCATTTTGATGGGGGGAACGGGGAGCTGTTTTTT

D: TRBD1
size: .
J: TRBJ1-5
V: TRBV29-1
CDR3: CSIGQGIGQPQHF
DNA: TGCAGTATTGGACAGGGGATCGGTCAGCCCCAGCATTTT

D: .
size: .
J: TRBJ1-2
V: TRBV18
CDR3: CASSRRQDPNYGYTF
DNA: TGTGCCAGCTCACGTCGACAGGATCCTAACTATGGCTACACCTTC

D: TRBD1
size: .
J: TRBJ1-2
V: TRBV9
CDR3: CASSVDRGQGSPGYTF
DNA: TGTGCCAGCAGCGTAGATCGGGGACAGGGGAGCCCTGGCTACACCTTC

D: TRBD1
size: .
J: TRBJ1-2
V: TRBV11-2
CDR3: CASSSIGQGPTLIGYTF
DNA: TGTGCCAGCAGCTCCATAGGACAGGGGCCGACCCTTATCGGCTACACCTTC

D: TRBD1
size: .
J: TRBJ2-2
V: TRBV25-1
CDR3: CASSGQGVYTGELFF
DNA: TGTGCCAGCAGTGGTCAGGGGGTCTACACCGGGGAGCTGTTTTTT

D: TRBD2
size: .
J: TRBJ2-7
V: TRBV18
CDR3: CASSPPGGSSYEQYF
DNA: TGTGCCAGCTCACCACCGGGGGGGAGCTCCTACGAGCAGTACTTC

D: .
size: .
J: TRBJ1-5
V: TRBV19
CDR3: CASSPGDRQPQHF
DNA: TGTGCCAGTAGTCCTGGTGACAGACAGCCCCAGCATTTT

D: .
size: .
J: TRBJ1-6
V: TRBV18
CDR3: CASSRRGGSSYNSPLHF
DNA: TGTGCCAGCTCACGCAGGGGCGGAAGCTCCTATAATTCACCCCTCCACTTT

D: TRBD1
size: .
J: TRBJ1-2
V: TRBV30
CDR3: CAWTLSGGLGYTF
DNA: TGTGCCTGGACCCTCTCAGGGGGTTTGGGCTACACCTTC

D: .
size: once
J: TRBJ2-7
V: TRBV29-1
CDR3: CSVDAGDHEQYF
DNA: TGCAGCGTTGATGCAGGGGACCACGAGCAGTACTTC

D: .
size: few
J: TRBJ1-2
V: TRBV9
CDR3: CASSVDGIGGIGYTF
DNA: TGTGCCAGCAGCGTAGATGGTATCGGGGGGATTGGCTACACCTTC

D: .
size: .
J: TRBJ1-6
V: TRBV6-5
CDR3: CASSYSRVGDNSPLHF
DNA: TGTGCCAGCAGTTACTCGAGAGTCGGGGATAATTCACCCCTCCACTTT

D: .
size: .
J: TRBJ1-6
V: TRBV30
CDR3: CAWSVKGDSAPLHF
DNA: TGTGCCTGGAGTGTAAAAGGGGACTCAGCACCCCTCCACTTT

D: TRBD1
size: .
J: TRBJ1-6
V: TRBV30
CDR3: CAWSGQGGGTLHF
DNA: TGTGCCTGGAGCGGACAGGGGGGTGGCACCCTCCACTTT

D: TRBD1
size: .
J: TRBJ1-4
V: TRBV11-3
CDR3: CASSLQGAGEKLFF
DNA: TGTGCCAGCAGCTTACAGGGGGCAGGTGAAAAACTGTTTTTT